These 8 T cell receptor beta chains originate from one sample sequenced in a study of preoperative IRX-2 immunotherapy in early breast cancer. The protocol was immunoSEQ multiplex PCR, while the TCRdb copy is restricted to in-frame clones and leaves out a portion. The sample records about 98,000 clones, roughly 88% being singletons. Treatment indicated: preoperative locoregional IRX-2 cytokine immunotherapy. The sequencing here drew on tumor tissue, taken after IRX-2 immunotherapy. These receptors originate from a human donor with breast cancer.

CDR3 amino acids: CASRTPGQGNNQPQHF. The CDR3 DNA reads TGTGCCAGCAGGACCCCGGGACAGGGAAACAATCAGCCCCAGCATTTT. The chain links TRBV28 to TRBJ1-5; 9 bases align to TRBD1. The CDR3 is 16 residues long. Germline V CDR1 and CDR2: MDHEN, SYDVKM. Germline trimming cut 6 bases from V and 3 bases from J; bases unmatched to any gene: 9.

The genes are TRBV15 and TRBJ1-2; 11 bases match TRBD1. CDR1 is LNHNV, CDR2 YYDKDF, per germline (reference sequence). CDR3 length equals 15 residues. Unmatched junction bases numbered 4, after V lost 5 bases and J lost 2 bases. In DNA, the CDR3 is TGTGCCACCAGCCCAGGGACAGGGGGAAACTATGGCTACACCTTC. Translating gives CATSPGTGGNYGYTF. Full variable domain (missing parts from reference TRBV15 and TRBJ1-2): DAMVIQNPRYQVTQFGKPVTLSCSQTLNHNVMYWYQQKSSQAPKLLFHYYDKDFNNEADTPDNFQSRRPNTSFCFLDIRSPGLGDTAMYLCATSPGTGGNYGYTFGSGTRLTVV.

This clone came up once. The chain combines TRBV5-1 with TRBJ1-5, with D possibly being TRBD1 (5 bases). Germline assignment: CDR1 SGHRS and CDR2 YFSETQ. V was trimmed by 2 bases and J by 7 bases, leaving 13 bases between them. This CDR3 region has 14 residues. The CDR3 DNA follows: TGCGCCAGCAGCTTCGGAGGGGACGGACAGCCCCAGCATTTT. Residues: CASSFGGDGQPQHF.

This chain joins TRBV7-1 and TRBJ1-5; D gene ambiguous. TRBV7-1 counts as an open reading frame of uncertain function. The CDR3 length is 13 residues. Trimming stripped 4 bases from V and 5 bases from J, with 9 bases between. CDR3 amino acids: CASSLGRDQPQHF. The CDR3 bases are TGTGCCAGCAGCTTAGGACGGGATCAGCCCCAGCATTTT.

In this sample, this clone turned up once. V usage is TRBV19 and J usage is TRBJ1-1; 8 bases map to TRBD1. Germline CDR1 LNHDA, CDR2 SQIVND (reference sequence). V lost 6 bases and J lost 6; bases outside the gene matches: 6. The CDR3 has 13 residues. CDR3 sequence reads: CASRQGARAEAFF. CDR3 coding DNA: TGTGCCAGTAGGCAGGGGGCTAGGGCTGAAGCTTTCTTT. Filled out from reference TRBV19 and TRBJ1-1, the complete variable domain reads DGGITQSPKYLFRKEGQNVTLSCEQNLNHDAMYWYRQDPGQGLRLIYYSQIVNDFQKGDIAEGYSVSREKKESFPLTVTSAQKNPTAFYLCASRQGARAEAFFGQGTRLTVV.

CDR3: CASSPGTVKNTIYF. As DNA, the CDR3 is TGTGCCAGCTCCCCCGGGACAGTGAAAAACACCATATATTTT. The chain employs TRBV18 and TRBJ1-3; 7 bases are shared with TRBD1. V shed 6 bases and J 6 bases; nucleotides not matched to a gene: 8. The germline gives CDR1 KGHSH, CDR2 LQKENI. This CDR3 is built from 14 residues.

The V call is TRBV6-8, the J call TRBJ2-5, with D possibly being TRBD1 or TRBD2 (5 bases each). Per germline, CDR1 MNHGY and CDR2 SAAAGT. V lost 5 bases, J lost 0 bases, and 13 bases lay in between. The CDR3 has 15 residues. The CDR3 here is CASSPQGRDQETQYF. The CDR3 bases are TGTGCCAGCAGTCCTCAGGGACGGGACCAAGAGACCCAGTACTTC.

This rearrangement joins TRBV29-1 to TRBJ2-3; 10 bases match TRBD2. The CDR3 length is 15 residues. Germline trimming cut 4 bases from V and 5 bases from J; bases unmatched to any gene: 9. Looked up from germline, CDR1 is SQVTM and CDR2 is ANQGSEA. The CDR3 bases are TGCAGCGTTGGGGGGCGACTAGCGGGTGGAGATACGCAGTATTTT. Amino acids: CSVGGRLAGGDTQYF.